This T cell receptor (beta chain) originates from a study of metastatic and nonmetastatic thyroid tumors. About the research overall: For malignant and benign thyroid patients, tumor or nodule tissue and blood were the sources whose repertoires were compared.

This clone was seen many times. Its antigen is currently unknown. Notes on the study in general: In blood and tumor, TCR beta diversity was reportedly significantly higher in malignant thyroid tumors than in benign nodules.

In the authors' methods: What underpinned the distant-metastasis classifier for papillary thyroid cancer was the set of CDR3 differences across clinicopathological groups. With MiXCR, TCRdb reprocessed the PCR reads. The V and J calls shown here were made by TCRdb, not taken from the authors' results. This sample carries about 70,000 clones, 18% of them seen once, and the ten largest clones take roughly 13%. Patients had received no treatment of any kind before thyroid surgery. The sequenced material came from blood. This receptor was obtained from a female donor with papillary thyroid cancer or a benign thyroid nodule (not recorded which). Some clones in this sample may be carry-over from other donors' samples.

The DNA of the CDR3 is TGTGCCAGCAGTTTACCTACTAGCGCCTTAGCCAAAAACATTCAGTACTTC. This translates into CASSLPTSALAKNIQYF. The chain carries TRBV28 and TRBJ2-4; 7 nucleotides agree with TRBD2. The CDR3 runs 17 residues. Trimming cost V 2 bases and J 0 bases; bases outside gene matches: 7. The germline V gene encodes CDR1 MDHEN and CDR2 SYDVKM. Filled out from reference TRBV28 and TRBJ2-4, the complete variable domain reads DVKVTQSSRYLVKRTGEKVFLECVQDMDHENMFWYRQDPGLGLRLIYFSYDVKMKEKGDIPEGYSVSREKKERFSLILESASTNQTSMYLCASSLPTSALAKNIQYFGAGTRLSVL.